The 7 T cell receptor beta chains below were found in one sample sequenced in a study of cytomegalovirus exposure and HLA in healthy donors. The PCR used 60 Vbeta and 13 Jbeta primers. The repertoire was sequenced with immunoSEQ multiplex PCR; TCRdb's copy has only in-frame clones and lacks some. The sample has under 300,000 clones, roughly 90% seen once. The sequenced material came from PBMCs. The receptor set was obtained from a middle-aged man in good health and CMV-seropositive.

This clone came up once. The chain employs TRBV29-1 and TRBJ2-1; 9 bases agree with TRBD2. V was clipped by 7 bases and J by 0 bases; unmatched bases: 19. From germline, CDR1 is SQVTM and CDR2 ANQGSEA. The CDR3 is 19 amino acids. The CDR3 region is CSGIIRLAATRVSYNEQFF. The CDR3 DNA sequence: TGCAGCGGTATAATCAGACTAGCGGCCACACGAGTCTCCTACAATGAGCAGTTCTTC.

This chain uses TRBV12-5 with TRBJ1-1, with D perhaps TRBD1 (5 bases). Per the germline V gene, CDR1 is LGHNT and CDR2 is FRNRAP. V dropped 2 bases and J dropped 10 bases, with 11 bases sitting between them. The CDR3 extends over 12 amino acids. Here the CDR3 reads CASGLQGTAAFF. The CDR3 DNA is TGTGCTAGTGGTTTGCAGGGAACGGCAGCTTTCTTT.

V gene TRBV28 combines with J gene TRBJ1-5, with D unresolved. The CDR3 has 15 residues. Trimming took 2 bases from V and 1 from J, leaving 9 bases between them. Germline V gene lookup returns CDR1 MDHEN and CDR2 SYDVKM. The CDR3 DNA sequence: TGTGCCAGCAGTTTAGAACAGATGAGCAATCAGCCCCAGCATTTT. The encoded protein is CASSLEQMSNQPQHF.

The CDR3 loop is CASSPLPRASGRGYEQYF. The CDR3 region has the DNA TGTGCCAGCAGCCCCCTTCCAAGGGCTAGCGGGAGGGGGTACGAGCAGTACTTC. This chain connects TRBV7-2 to TRBJ2-7; 12 positions agree with TRBD2. Germline V gives CDR1 SGHTA, CDR2 FQGNSA. Trimming cost V 5 bases and J 4 bases; bases outside gene matches: 15. This CDR3 contains 18 residues. The full variable domain, completed using reference TRBV7-2 and TRBJ2-7, is GAGVSQSPSNKVTEKGKDVELRCDPISGHTALYWYRQSLGQGLEFLIYFQGNSAPDKSGLPSDRFSAERTGGSVSTLTIQRTQQEDSAVYLCASSPLPRASGRGYEQYFGPGTRLTVT.

The chain recombines TRBV27 with TRBJ2-1, with 10 bases aligning to TRBD2. CDR1 and CDR2 (germline): MNHEY, SMNVEV (reference sequence). The V gene end was trimmed by 6 bases and the J gene end by 8 bases; junction bases not matched to a gene: 10. The CDR3 contains 15 residues. CDR3 residues: CASRLHGTSVYEQFF. CDR3 DNA: TGTGCCAGCAGGCTTCACGGGACTAGCGTCTATGAGCAGTTCTTC.

To note about this clone: An end of the junction differs from the germline gene, which may be a read error. J is TRBJ1-2 and V is TRBV29-1; TRBD1 might be the D (5 bases). Per the germline V gene, CDR1 is SQVTM and CDR2 is ANQGSEA. The CDR3 runs to 10 residues. The CDR3: CSVGRRDYPF. The CDR3 DNA is TGCAGCGTTGGTCGGCGGGACTACCCCTTC.

In the case of this clone: The same CDR3 can be traced to other DNA sequences in this sample. CDR3 in DNA: TGTGCCAGCAGTTTATCGACAGGGGGCAATCAGCCCCAGCATTTT. It specifies CASSLSTGGNQPQHF. The chain recombines TRBV27 with TRBJ1-5, with TRBD1 matching over 8 bases. The length of the CDR3 is 15 residues. Trimming cost V 0 bases and J 2 bases; bases outside gene matches: 0. The germline gives CDR1 MNHEY, CDR2 SMNVEV (reference sequence).